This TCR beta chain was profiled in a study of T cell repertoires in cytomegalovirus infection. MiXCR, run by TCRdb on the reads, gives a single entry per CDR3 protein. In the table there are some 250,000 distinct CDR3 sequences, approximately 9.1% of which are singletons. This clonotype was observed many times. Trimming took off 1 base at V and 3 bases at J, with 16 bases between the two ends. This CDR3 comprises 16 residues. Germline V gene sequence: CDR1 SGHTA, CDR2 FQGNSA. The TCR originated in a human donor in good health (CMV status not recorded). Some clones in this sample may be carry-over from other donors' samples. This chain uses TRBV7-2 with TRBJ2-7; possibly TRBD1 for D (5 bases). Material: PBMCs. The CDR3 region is CASSLEGRQRIYEQYF. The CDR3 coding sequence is TGTGCCAGCAGCTTAGAAGGTCGACAGCGCATCTACGAGCAGTACTTC. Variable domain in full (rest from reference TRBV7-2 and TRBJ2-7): GAGVSQSPSNKVTEKGKDVELRCDPISGHTALYWYRQSLGQGLEFLIYFQGNSAPDKSGLPSDRFSAERTGGSVSTLTIQRTQQEDSAVYLCASSLEGRQRIYEQYFGPGTRLTVT.